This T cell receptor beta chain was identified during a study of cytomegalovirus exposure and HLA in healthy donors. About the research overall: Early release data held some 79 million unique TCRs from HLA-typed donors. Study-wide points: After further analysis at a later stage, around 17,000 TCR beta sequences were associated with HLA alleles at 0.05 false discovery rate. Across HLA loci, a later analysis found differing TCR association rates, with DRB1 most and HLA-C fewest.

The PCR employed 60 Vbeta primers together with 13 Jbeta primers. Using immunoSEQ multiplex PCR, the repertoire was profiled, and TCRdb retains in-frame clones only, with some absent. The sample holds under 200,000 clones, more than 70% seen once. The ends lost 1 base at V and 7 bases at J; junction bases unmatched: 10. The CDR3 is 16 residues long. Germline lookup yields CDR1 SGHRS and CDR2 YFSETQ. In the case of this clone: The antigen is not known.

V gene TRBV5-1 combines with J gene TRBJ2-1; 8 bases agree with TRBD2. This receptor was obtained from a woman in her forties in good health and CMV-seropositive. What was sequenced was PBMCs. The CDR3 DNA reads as TGCGCCAGCAGCTTGTCCCCCTTAGCGGGAAGAAATGAGCAGTTCTTC. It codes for CASSLSPLAGRNEQFF.